These T cell receptor beta chains were read from a single sample in a study of shared clonotypes between healthy human individuals. Produced via immunoSEQ multiplex PCR; TCRdb's table is partial and in-frame only. The data contain 450,000 to 600,000 clones, about four fifths of them singletons. The sequencing input was PBMCs. These receptors were taken from a woman aged 35 to 49 in good health. Some clones in this sample may be carry-over from other donors' samples. Each CDR3 is given with its conserved first and last residue. A D gene is named only where the DNA matches it firmly. Size tells how often a clone was seen (once, few, many) or the class of an expanded clone, and some rows leave it out.

>TRBJ2-1|NA|NA|TRBV5-6
CASSSPYNEQFF
TGTGCCAGCAGCTCCCCCTACAATGAGCAGTTCTTC
>TRBJ2-5|NA|few|TRBV27
CASSFGLGLPETQYF
TGTGCCAGCAGTTTTGGGTTGGGGCTTCCAGAGACCCAGTACTTC
>TRBJ2-7|TRBD1|NA|TRBV30
CAWTIPGQGIYEQYF
TGTGCCTGGACAATTCCGGGACAGGGGATTTACGAGCAGTACTTC
>TRBJ2-2|NA|NA|TRBV29-1
CSVGRDTNTGELFF
TGCAGCGTTGGCCGGGATACGAACACCGGGGAGCTGTTTTTT
>TRBJ1-2|NA|NA|TRBV14
CASSQEGYGYTF
TGTGCCAGCAGCCAAGAGGGTTACGGCTACACCTTC
>TRBJ2-5|NA|NA|TRBV28
CASSLGHTVTHF
TGTGCCAGCAGTTTAGGTCATACTGTAACCCACTTC
>TRBJ2-7|NA|few|TRBV18
CASSPASYEQYF
TGTGCCAGCTCACCCGCCTCCTACGAGCAGTACTTC
>TRBJ2-2|NA|NA|TRBV5-4
CASSPGLAGNTGELFF
TGTGCCAGCAGCCCCGGGCTAGCCGGTAACACCGGGGAGCTGTTTTTT
>TRBJ1-4|NA|few|TRBV30
CAWSSQGYGEKLFF
TGTGCCTGGAGTTCACAGGGTTACGGTGAAAAACTGTTTTTT
>TRBJ1-4|TRBD1|NA|TRBV30
CAWTNRGNSEKLFF
TGTGCCTGGACCAACAGGGGAAATTCGGAAAAACTGTTTTTT
>TRBJ1-4|NA|NA|TRBV15
CATSRTRGVNEKLFF
TGTGCCACCAGCAGAACTAGGGGGGTTAATGAAAAACTGTTTTTT
>TRBJ1-5|NA|NA|TRBV28
CASSPWGVGHHSNQPQHF
TGTGCCAGCAGCCCCTGGGGTGTGGGACACCATAGCAATCAGCCCCAGCATTTT
>TRBJ1-2|TRBD1|NA|TRBV10-3
CAISELQGYDGYTF
TGTGCCATCAGTGAACTACAGGGGTATGATGGCTACACCTTC
>TRBJ1-4|TRBD1|once|TRBV29-1
CSVEDRGQGGEKLFF
TGCAGCGTTGAAGATCGAGGACAGGGAGGAGAAAAACTGTTTTTT
>TRBJ2-4|TRBD2|NA|TRBV13
CASSPMVSGRGNIQYF
TGTGCCAGCAGCCCCATGGTTAGCGGGAGGGGAAACATTCAGTACTTC
>TRBJ2-5|TRBD2|NA|TRBV15
CATSRFALSGREWETQYF
TGTGCCACCAGCAGATTTGCCCTGTCGGGGCGGGAGTGGGAGACCCAGTACTTC
>TRBJ2-7|TRBD1|NA|TRBV7-6
CASSATGGRYEQYF
TGTGCCAGCAGCGCGACAGGGGGCCGGTACGAGCAGTACTTC
>TRBJ2-2|NA|once|TRBV7-9
CASSPTSSTGELFF
TGTGCCAGCAGTCCAACGAGTTCCACCGGGGAGCTGTTTTTT
>TRBJ2-7|TRBD2|NA|TRBV19
CASSSGRSSYEQYF
TGTGCCAGTAGTAGCGGGAGAAGCTCCTACGAGCAGTACTTC
>TRBJ2-7|TRBD1|NA|TRBV10-3
CAISAAGTGSHEQYF
TGTGCCATCAGTGCTGCCGGGACAGGGTCCCACGAGCAGTACTTC
>TRBJ1-2|NA|NA|TRBV7-2
CASSPSGPSYGYTF
TGTGCCAGCAGCCCCAGTGGGCCCTCCTATGGCTACACCTTC
>TRBJ1-1|TRBD1|NA|TRBV19
CASRGQGTNTEAFF
TGTGCCAGCAGGGGACAGGGGACGAACACTGAAGCTTTCTTT
>TRBJ1-3|NA|NA|TRBV4-2
CASSQNREATSGNTIYF
TGTGCCAGCAGCCAGAACCGAGAAGCGACATCTGGAAACACCATATATTTT
>TRBJ1-5|NA|NA|TRBV7-8
CASSSAIFSNQPQHF
TGTGCCAGCAGCTCCGCGATTTTTAGCAATCAGCCCCAGCATTTT
>TRBJ2-5|TRBD1|NA|TRBV30
CAWSGDRGGETQYF
TGTGCCTGGAGCGGGGACAGGGGCGGTGAGACCCAGTACTTC
>TRBJ2-3|TRBD2|NA|TRBV7-7
CASSLGEGTDTQYF
TGTGCTAGCAGCTTGGGGGAGGGGACAGATACGCAGTATTTT
>TRBJ2-1|TRBD2|NA|TRBV4-2
CASSQEWTSGYNEQFF
TGTGCCAGCAGCCAAGAGTGGACTAGCGGCTACAATGAGCAGTTCTTC
>TRBJ1-5|NA|few|TRBV9
CASSVGGGGNQPQHF
TGTGCCAGCAGCGTAGGTGGGGGAGGCAATCAGCCCCAGCATTTT
>TRBJ2-7|TRBD2|NA|TRBV7-6
CASSLDTSGSYEQYF
TGTGCCAGCAGCTTAGATACTAGCGGGAGCTACGAGCAGTACTTC
>TRBJ1-5|TRBD1|NA|TRBV6-1
CASSEARIGQGGWGNQPQHF
TGTGCCAGCAGTGAAGCTAGGATTGGGCAGGGGGGTTGGGGCAATCAGCCCCAGCATTTT
>TRBJ1-1|NA|NA|TRBV6-1
CASISSESLVAFF
TGTGCCAGCATATCGTCAGAATCGCTGGTCGCTTTCTTT
>TRBJ1-2|NA|NA|TRBV28
CASSSEPNYGYTF
TGTGCCAGCAGCTCCGAACCTAACTATGGCTACACCTTC
>TRBJ1-3|NA|NA|TRBV5-1
CASSLHDSGNTIYF
TGCGCCAGCAGCTTGCATGACTCTGGAAACACCATATATTTT
>TRBJ2-7|NA|NA|TRBV5-4
CASSPAGINREEQYF
TGTGCCAGCAGCCCGGCGGGTATCAATCGGGAGGAGCAGTACTTC
>TRBJ2-5|NA|NA|TRBV7-9
CASSLALWGQGPETQYF
TGTGCCAGCAGCTTAGCGCTCTGGGGGCAGGGTCCAGAGACCCAGTACTTC
>TRBJ2-5|TRBD2|NA|TRBV6-6
CASSLPTWTSPAQYF
TGTGCCAGCAGTTTACCTACCTGGACTAGCCCGGCCCAGTACTTC
>TRBJ2-7|NA|medium-sized|TRBV7-8
CASSPHGDEQYF
TGTGCCAGCAGCCCCCATGGGGACGAGCAGTACTTC
>TRBJ2-1|NA|once|TRBV4-1
CASSQAGGSYNEQFF
TGCGCCAGCAGCCAAGCGGGTGGCTCCTACAATGAGCAGTTCTTC
>TRBJ2-7|NA|few|TRBV18
CASSPLDSYEQYF
TGTGCCAGCTCACCACTAGACAGCTACGAGCAGTACTTC
>TRBJ1-1|NA|NA|TRBV11-3
CASSLEGNTEAFF
TGTGCCAGCAGCTTAGAAGGGAACACTGAAGCTTTCTTT
>TRBJ1-5|NA|NA|TRBV19
CASSMPSGYSNQPQHF
TGTGCCAGTAGTATGCCGTCAGGATATAGCAATCAGCCCCAGCATTTT
>TRBJ2-5|NA|NA|TRBV7-2
CASSLVRGKETQYF
TGTGCCAGCAGCTTAGTCCGAGGGAAGGAGACCCAGTACTTC
>TRBJ2-3|TRBD2|once|TRBV5-1
CASSPGLAGVGTDTQYF
TGCGCCAGCAGCCCGGGACTAGCGGGAGTAGGGACAGATACGCAGTATTTT
>TRBJ2-1|NA|NA|TRBV5-1
CASSLVQGYNNEQFF
TGCGCCAGCAGCTTGGTCCAGGGCTATAACAATGAGCAGTTCTTC
>TRBJ2-7|NA|NA|TRBV7-9
CASSSRGTGAGEQYF
TGTGCCAGCAGCTCGAGGGGCACAGGAGCCGGCGAGCAGTACTTC
>TRBJ2-2|NA|NA|TRBV15
CATSEENELGELFF
TGTGCCACTTCCGAGGAGAACGAACTTGGGGAGCTGTTTTTT
>TRBJ2-2|NA|NA|TRBV29-1
CSVNVDRNTGELFF
TGCAGCGTCAACGTTGACAGGAACACCGGGGAGCTGTTTTTT
>TRBJ2-5|TRBD2|NA|TRBV19
CASSSHDGTSGRALGEETQYF
TGTGCCAGTAGTAGCCATGATGGGACTAGCGGGAGGGCCTTAGGCGAAGAGACCCAGTACTTC
>TRBJ1-2|NA|NA|TRBV4-1
CASSPGTTASYGYTF
TGCGCCAGCAGCCCAGGCACGACCGCCAGTTATGGCTACACCTTC
>TRBJ1-1|NA|many|TRBV18
CASSRAGRENTEAFF
TGTGCCAGCTCACGGGCAGGGCGGGAGAACACTGAAGCTTTCTTT
>TRBJ2-1|TRBD1|NA|TRBV9
CASSVGRGLIYNEQFF
TGTGCCAGCAGCGTAGGTAGGGGGCTCATTTACAATGAGCAGTTCTTC
>TRBJ1-2|TRBD1|NA|TRBV7-2
CASRQGVGYGYTF
TGTGCCAGCCGCCAGGGGGTCGGCTATGGCTACACCTTC
>TRBJ2-5|NA|NA|TRBV19
CASSRGREETQYF
TGTGCCAGTAGCAGAGGCAGGGAAGAGACCCAGTACTTC
>TRBJ2-1|NA|NA|TRBV27
CASSFGVEGAIVQFF
TGTGCCAGCAGTTTTGGGGTCGAGGGAGCGATTGTGCAGTTCTTC
>TRBJ2-5|NA|NA|TRBV7-9
CASSLLPGVETQYF
TGTGCCAGCAGCTTATTGCCGGGAGTAGAGACCCAGTACTTC
>TRBJ1-5|NA|NA|TRBV12-1
CARIKGRNQPQHF
TGTGCCAGAATTAAAGGTCGCAATCAGCCCCAGCATTTT
>TRBJ1-3|TRBD1|NA|TRBV10-2
CASSFLRQGAESSGNTIYF
TGCGCCAGCAGTTTCCTGAGACAGGGGGCTGAGAGCTCTGGAAACACCATATATTTT